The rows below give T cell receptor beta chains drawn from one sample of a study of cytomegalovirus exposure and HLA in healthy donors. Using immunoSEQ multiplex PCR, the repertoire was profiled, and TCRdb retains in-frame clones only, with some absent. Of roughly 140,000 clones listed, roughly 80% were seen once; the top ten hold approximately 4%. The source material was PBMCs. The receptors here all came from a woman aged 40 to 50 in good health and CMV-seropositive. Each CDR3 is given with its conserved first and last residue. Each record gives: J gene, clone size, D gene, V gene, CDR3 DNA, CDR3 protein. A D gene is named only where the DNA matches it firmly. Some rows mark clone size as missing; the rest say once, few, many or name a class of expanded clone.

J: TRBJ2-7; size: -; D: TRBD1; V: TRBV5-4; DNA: TGTGCCAGCAGCTTTTCGGGACAGGGGGCCGAGCAGTACTTC; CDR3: CASSFSGQGAEQYF
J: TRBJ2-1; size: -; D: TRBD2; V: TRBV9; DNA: TGTGCCAGCAGCGATTCTAGCGGGGGAATTTCCTACAATGAGCAGTTCTTC; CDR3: CASSDSSGGISYNEQFF
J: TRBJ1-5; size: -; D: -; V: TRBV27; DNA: TGTGCCAGCAGTCAGGGAAATCAGCCCCAGCATTTT; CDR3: CASSQGNQPQHF
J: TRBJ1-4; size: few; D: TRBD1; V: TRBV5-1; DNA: TGCGCCAGCAGCCTGGGACAGGGGAATGAAAAACTGTTTTTT; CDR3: CASSLGQGNEKLFF
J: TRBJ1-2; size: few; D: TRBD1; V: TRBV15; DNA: TGTGCCACCAGCACCAGACAGGGGGCCTCTGGCTACACCTTC; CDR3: CATSTRQGASGYTF
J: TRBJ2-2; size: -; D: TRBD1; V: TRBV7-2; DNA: TGTGCCAGCAGCCGTGACAGGGTAGTGGGGGAGCTGTTTTTT; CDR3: CASSRDRVVGELFF
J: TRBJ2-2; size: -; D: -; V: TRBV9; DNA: TGTGCCAGCAGCGTCGGAGGCCGCGTCACCGGGGAGCTGTTTTTT; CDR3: CASSVGGRVTGELFF
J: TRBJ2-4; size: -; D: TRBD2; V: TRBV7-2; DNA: TGTGCCAGCAGCCCCCGGGAGGGTGTCAAAAACATTCAGTACTTC; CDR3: CASSPREGVKNIQYF
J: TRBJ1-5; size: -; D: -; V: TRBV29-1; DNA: TGCAGCGTTCGCTCGCAGGGTAGCAATCAGCCCCAGCATTTT; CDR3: CSVRSQGSNQPQHF
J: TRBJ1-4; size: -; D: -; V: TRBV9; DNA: TGTGCCAGCAGCGGGATATCAGGATCAACTAATGAAAAACTGTTTTTT; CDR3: CASSGISGSTNEKLFF
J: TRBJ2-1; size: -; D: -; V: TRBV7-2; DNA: TGTGCCAGCAGCTTAGATCCACTAAACAAGAATGAGCAGTTCTTC; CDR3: CASSLDPLNKNEQFF
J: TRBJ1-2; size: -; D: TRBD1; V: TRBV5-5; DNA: TGTGCCAGCAGCGGTTTCAGACAGGGAGGTGGCTACACCTTC; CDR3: CASSGFRQGGGYTF
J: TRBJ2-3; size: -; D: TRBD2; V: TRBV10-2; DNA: TGCGCCAGCAGGCCCCTAGCGGGGGGGCGCAGCACAGATACGCAGTATTTT; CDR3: CASRPLAGGRSTDTQYF
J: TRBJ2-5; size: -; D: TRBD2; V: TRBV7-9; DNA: TGTGCCAGCGAGGAGGGAGGGCACCAAGAGACCCAGTACTTC; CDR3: CASEEGGHQETQYF
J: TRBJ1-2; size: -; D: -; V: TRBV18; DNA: TGTGCCAGCTCACGTTCAGAGGATGGCTACACCTTC; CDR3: CASSRSEDGYTF
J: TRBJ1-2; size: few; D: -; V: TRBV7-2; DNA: TGTGCCAGCAGCTTATATGGGAGGGGCGCCAACGCTAACTATGGCTACACCTTC; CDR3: CASSLYGRGANANYGYTF
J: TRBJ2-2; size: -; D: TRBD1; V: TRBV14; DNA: TGTGCCAGCAGTAGGGACAGGGGCGCCGGGGAGCTGTTTTTT; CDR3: CASSRDRGAGELFF
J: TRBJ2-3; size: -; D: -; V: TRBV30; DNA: TGTGCCTGGAGTGTCAAATTGACTCCAGATACGCAGTATTTT; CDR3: CAWSVKLTPDTQYF
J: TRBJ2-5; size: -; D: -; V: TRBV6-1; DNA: TGTGCCAGCAGTGAAGTTATTATAGAGACCCAGTACTTC; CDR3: CASSEVIIETQYF
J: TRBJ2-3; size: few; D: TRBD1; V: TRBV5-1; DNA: TGCGCCAGCAGCTTGAGGGGACAGGGAGGAGATACGCAGTATTTT; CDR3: CASSLRGQGGDTQYF
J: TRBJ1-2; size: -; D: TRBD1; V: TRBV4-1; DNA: TGCGCCAGCAGCCAGTACCGGGACAGCACTTCGTGGACCTTC; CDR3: CASSQYRDSTSWTF
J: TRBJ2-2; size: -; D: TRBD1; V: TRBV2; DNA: TGTGCCAGCAGGTTAGACAGGGCCGGCACCGGGGAGCTGTTTTTT; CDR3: CASRLDRAGTGELFF
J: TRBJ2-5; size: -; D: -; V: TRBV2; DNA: TGTGCCAGCAGTGAATTAGGGGGAGAGAGGGAGACCCAGTACTTC; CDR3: CASSELGGERETQYF
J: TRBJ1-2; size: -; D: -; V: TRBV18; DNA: TGTGCCAGCTCACCACCAAATTCAGGGCCCCAACCCTATGGCTACACCTTC; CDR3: CASSPPNSGPQPYGYTF
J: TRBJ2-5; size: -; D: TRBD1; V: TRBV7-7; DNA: TGTGCTAGCAGCTTAGGGGGACAGGGACAAGAGACCCAGTACTTC; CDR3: CASSLGGQGQETQYF
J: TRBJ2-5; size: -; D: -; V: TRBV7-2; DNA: TGTGCCAGCAGCCCCCAGGGTGGGCGGAAAGAGACCCAGTACTTC; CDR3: CASSPQGGRKETQYF
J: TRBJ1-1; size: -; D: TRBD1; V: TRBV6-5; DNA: TGTGCCAGCAGTCGGACAGGGACCTACACTGAAGCTTTCTTT; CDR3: CASSRTGTYTEAFF
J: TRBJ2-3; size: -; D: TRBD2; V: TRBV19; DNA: TGTGCCAGTAGTATCGGGGAGGGAGGGACAGATACGCAGTATTTT; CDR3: CASSIGEGGTDTQYF
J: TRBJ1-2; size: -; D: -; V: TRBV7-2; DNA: TGTGCCAGCACCCTACTCAATACAGGGAGTTATGGCTACACCTTC; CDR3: CASTLLNTGSYGYTF
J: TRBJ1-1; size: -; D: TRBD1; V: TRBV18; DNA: TGTGCCAGCTCACCAGGGACAGGTTGGGGTGAAGCTTTCTTT; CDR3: CASSPGTGWGEAFF